One sample yielded the 19 T cell receptor beta chains listed below, sequenced in a study of T cell responses to AZD1222 COVID-19 vaccine. Using immunoSEQ multiplex PCR, the repertoire was profiled, and TCRdb retains in-frame clones only, with some absent. The table has fewer than 120,000 clones, 88% seen once. This specimen consisted of peripheral blood, obtained on day 0 of AZD1222 vaccination. The receptors come from an adult in good health.

The chain has TRBV18 and TRBJ1-6, with 8 positions matching TRBD1. The germline V gene encodes CDR1 KGHSH and CDR2 LQKENI. The CDR3 runs 16 residues. Trimming took 3 bases from V and 10 from J; bases not matched to a gene: 11. The CDR3 spells CASSPLIDRGGSPLHF. CDR3 nucleotides: TGTGCCAGCTCACCTCTAATAGACAGGGGAGGATCACCCCTCCACTTT. Combining the CDR3 with reference TRBV18 and TRBJ1-6 gives the whole variable domain NAGVMQNPRHLVRRRGQEARLRCSPMKGHSHVYWYRQLPEEGLKFMVYLQKENIIDESGMPKERFSAEFPKEGPSILRIQQVVRGDSAAYFCASSPLIDRGGSPLHFGNGTRLTVT.

This clone has just one count. The chain is built from TRBV7-2 and TRBJ1-1; D not resolved. Germline V gene data show CDR1 as SGHTA and CDR2 as FQGNSA. Trimming took 0 bases from V and 0 from J, leaving 8 bases between them. CDR3 length: 15 amino acids. The CDR3 protein is CASSLALGMNTEAFF. Written as DNA, the CDR3 is TGTGCCAGCAGCTTAGCGCTCGGGATGAACACTGAAGCTTTCTTT.

This chain links TRBV5-1 with TRBJ2-3; 12 bases are a match to TRBD2. The CDR3 is 16 residues long. CDR1 is SGHRS and CDR2 is YFSETQ in the germline V gene. V gave up 2 bases and J gave up 0 bases; unmatched junction bases: 1. CDR3 in amino acids: CASSFGTSGSTDTQYF. The CDR3 coding sequence is TGCGCCAGCAGCTTCGGGACTAGCGGGAGCACAGATACGCAGTATTTT.

The rearrangement joins TRBV29-1 to TRBJ1-1; D unclear. Germline values: CDR1 SQVTM, CDR2 ANQGSEA. Trimming left V 6 bases short and J 10 bases short, with 18 bases between. The CDR3 runs to 12 residues. The CDR3 DNA reads as TGCAGCGTCTATGGGTTAGAACAGAGAGCTTTCTTT. Translation: CSVYGLEQRAFF.

The J gene is TRBJ2-7, the V gene TRBV4-1; 10 nucleotides line up with TRBD2. The CDR3 runs to 17 residues. V lost 3 bases, J lost 2 bases, and 10 bases stayed unmatched. Germline CDR1 reads MGHRA; CDR2 reads YSYEKL. The chain's CDR3 is CASSQVPGTSVTYEQYF. CDR3 sequence (DNA): TGCGCCAGCAGCCAGGTCCCCGGGACTAGCGTGACCTACGAGCAGTACTTC.

The rearrangement joins TRBV19 to TRBJ1-2; 8 nucleotides line up with TRBD1. There are 13 residues in the CDR3. Germline V gene lookup returns CDR1 LNHDA and CDR2 SQIVND (reference sequence). The J segment lost 7 bases and the V segment lost 1 base, leaving 2 bases of the junction unmatched. CDR3 nucleotides: TGTGCCAGTAGTATAGGGACAGGGTCTGGCTACACCTTC. It is translated as CASSIGTGSGYTF.

This clone was detected only once. The chain joins TRBV11-3 to TRBJ2-2; TRBD2 agrees at 10 bases. The CDR3 has 14 amino acids. Trimming at V came to 4 bases and at J to 6 bases, leaving 2 bases not matched to a gene. Germline CDR1 and CDR2: SGHNT and YENEEA. The chain's CDR3 is CASSSSGSAGELFF. The CDR3 region has the DNA TGTGCCAGCAGCTCTAGCGGGAGCGCCGGGGAGCTGTTTTTT.

The rearrangement joins TRBV24-1 to TRBJ1-5; D is unresolved. Germline V gene sequence: CDR1 KGHDR, CDR2 SFDVKD. Trimming removed 9 bases from V and 4 bases from J, with 6 bases in between. The CDR3 sequence is 11 residues long. CDR3 loop: CATGANQPQHF. The CDR3 DNA reads as TGTGCCACCGGAGCGAATCAGCCCCAGCATTTT.

The V and J genes are TRBV5-1 and TRBJ2-7; weak D call: TRBD2 (6 bases). CDR1 and CDR2 (germline): SGHRS, YFSETQ. The CDR3 sequence is 16 residues long. The V gene lost 2 bases and the J gene lost 0 bases, with 15 bases spanning the gap. The CDR3 loop reads CASSLTLSGVSYEQYF. CDR3 DNA sequence: TGCGCCAGCAGCTTAACTCTTAGCGGAGTCTCCTACGAGCAGTACTTC.

With respect to this clone: Within the sample, other DNA sequences also encode this same CDR3. The J gene is TRBJ2-7, the V gene TRBV5-6; TRBD1 agrees at 7 bases. The CDR3 runs to 13 residues. After removal of 2 bases from V and 2 bases from J, the junction contained 1 base not matched to a gene. Per the germline V gene, CDR1 is SGHDT and CDR2 is YYEEEE. CDR3 in DNA: TGTGCCAGCAGCTTAACAGGGGCCTACGAGCAGTACTTC. It translates to CASSLTGAYEQYF.

The gene calls are TRBV7-2 and TRBJ2-1; D call uncertain. The germline V and J ends were trimmed by 5 bases and 9 bases, with 11 bases remaining between them. CDR3 length: 12 residues. Germline CDR1 and CDR2: SGHTA and FQGNSA. The DNA for the CDR3 is TGTGCCAGCAGCCCAGGACGGGTTGAGCAGTTCTTC. It translates to CASSPGRVEQFF.

This rearrangement joins TRBV6-5 to TRBJ2-3, with a weak D call TRBD1 (6 bases). Germline values: CDR1 MNHEY, CDR2 SVGAGI. Between the trimmed V and J ends, which lost 5 bases and 4 bases, there was a span of 13 bases. CDR3 length equals 14 residues. CDR3 amino acids: CASSNQGGPDTQYF. The CDR3 DNA sequence: TGTGCCAGCAGTAACCAAGGGGGTCCAGATACGCAGTATTTT.

V gene TRBV11-2 combines with J gene TRBJ1-3; D is undetermined. V was cut by 1 base and J by 4 bases, with 14 bases left in between. The V gene's germline CDR1 is SGHAT and CDR2 FQNNGV. The CDR3 is made up of 16 amino acids. The DNA of the CDR3 is TGTGCCAGCAGCTTAGCCGGCGCCCGTACAGGAAACACCATATATTTT. Translation: CASSLAGARTGNTIYF.

This chain connects TRBV2 to TRBJ2-3, with D perhaps matching TRBD2 (5 bases). Germline V gene lookup returns CDR1 SNHLY and CDR2 FYNNEI. V was cut by 11 bases and J by 2 bases, with 14 bases left in between. This CDR3 is built from 13 residues. The CDR3 DNA sequence: TGTGCCCACCAAGCGGAAATCACAGATACGCAGTATTTT. It specifies CAHQAEITDTQYF.

The chain combines TRBV11-3 with TRBJ2-1, with TRBD2 matching over 9 bases. Germline-derived CDR1 and CDR2 are SGHNT and YENEEA. Trimming took 3 bases from V and 8 from J; bases not matched to a gene: 5. This CDR3 is built from 14 residues. CDR3 in DNA: TGTGCCAGCAGCTTTGCGGGAGGGCCCTATGAGCAGTTCTTC. This sequence encodes CASSFAGGPYEQFF.

This clone was seen only once. CDR3 sequence reads: CASSGVGTGYNEQFF. CDR3 nucleotide sequence: TGTGCCAGCAGTGGGGTTGGAACAGGATACAATGAGCAGTTCTTC. This chain uses TRBV25-1 with TRBJ2-1; D perhaps matches TRBD1 (5 bases). The CDR3 length is 15 residues. Germline lookup yields CDR1 MGHDK and CDR2 SYGVNS. V was clipped by 4 bases and J by 4 bases, with 14 bases between them.

This clone was observed a few times. The chain is built from TRBV3-1 (or the pseudogene TRBV3-2) and TRBJ1-2; TRBD1 might be the D (5 bases). The CDR3 extends over 13 amino acids. The V and J ends lost 5 bases and 3 bases respectively, with 10 bases between them. From germline, CDR1 is LGHDT and CDR2 YNNKEL (reference sequence). CDR3 sequence: CASSWGGDYGYTF. CDR3 coding DNA: TGTGCCAGCAGCTGGGGGGGAGACTATGGCTACACCTTC.

V is TRBV14 and J is TRBJ2-1; TRBD1 matches 9 bases. The germline CDR1 and CDR2 sequences are SGHDN and FVKESK. The V and J ends lost 1 base and 7 bases, in that order; junction bases with no gene match: 8. The CDR3 is 16 amino acids. CDR3 nucleotides: TGTGCCAGCAGCCAAGCGGATGCGGACAGGGGTAATGAGCAGTTCTTC. Translated, it gives CASSQADADRGNEQFF.

This chain joins TRBV18 and TRBJ1-1, with a tentative D call TRBD1 (6 bases). The CDR3 totals 14 residues. With 3 bases removed from V and 5 bases from J, the gap between germline ends came to 13 bases. Germline lookup yields CDR1 KGHSH and CDR2 LQKENI. CDR3 in amino acids: CASSPVQGRTEAFF. The CDR3 DNA reads TGTGCCAGCTCACCGGTACAGGGACGAACTGAAGCTTTCTTT. The whole variable domain, remainder taken from reference TRBV18 and TRBJ1-1, is NAGVMQNPRHLVRRRGQEARLRCSPMKGHSHVYWYRQLPEEGLKFMVYLQKENIIDESGMPKERFSAEFPKEGPSILRIQQVVRGDSAAYFCASSPVQGRTEAFFGQGTRLTVV.